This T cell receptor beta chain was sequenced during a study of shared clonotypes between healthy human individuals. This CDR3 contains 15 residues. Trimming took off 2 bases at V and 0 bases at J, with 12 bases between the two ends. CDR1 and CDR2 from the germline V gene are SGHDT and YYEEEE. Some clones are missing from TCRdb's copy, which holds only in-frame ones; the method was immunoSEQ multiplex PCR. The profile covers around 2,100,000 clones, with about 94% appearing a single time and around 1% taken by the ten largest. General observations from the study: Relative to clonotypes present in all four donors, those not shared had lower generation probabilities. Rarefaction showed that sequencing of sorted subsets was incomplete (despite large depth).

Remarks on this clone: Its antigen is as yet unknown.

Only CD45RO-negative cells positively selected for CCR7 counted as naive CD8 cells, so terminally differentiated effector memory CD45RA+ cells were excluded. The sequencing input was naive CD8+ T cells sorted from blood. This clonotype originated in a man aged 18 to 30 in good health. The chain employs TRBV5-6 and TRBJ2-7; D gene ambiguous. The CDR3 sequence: CASSFFTGPSYEQYF. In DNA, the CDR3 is TGTGCCAGCAGCTTTTTTACGGGTCCCTCCTACGAGCAGTACTTC.